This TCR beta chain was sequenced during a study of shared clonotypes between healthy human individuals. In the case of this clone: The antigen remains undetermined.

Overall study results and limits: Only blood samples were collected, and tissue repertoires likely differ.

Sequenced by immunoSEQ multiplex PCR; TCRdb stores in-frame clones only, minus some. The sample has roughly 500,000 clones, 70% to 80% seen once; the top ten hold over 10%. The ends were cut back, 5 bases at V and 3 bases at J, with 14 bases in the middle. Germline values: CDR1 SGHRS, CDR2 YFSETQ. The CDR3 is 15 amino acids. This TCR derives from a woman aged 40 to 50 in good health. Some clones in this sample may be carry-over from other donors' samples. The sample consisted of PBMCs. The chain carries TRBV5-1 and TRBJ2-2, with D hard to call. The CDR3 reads CASRVGPSDTGELFF. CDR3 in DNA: TGCGCCAGCAGGGTAGGCCCCAGCGACACCGGGGAGCTGTTTTTT.